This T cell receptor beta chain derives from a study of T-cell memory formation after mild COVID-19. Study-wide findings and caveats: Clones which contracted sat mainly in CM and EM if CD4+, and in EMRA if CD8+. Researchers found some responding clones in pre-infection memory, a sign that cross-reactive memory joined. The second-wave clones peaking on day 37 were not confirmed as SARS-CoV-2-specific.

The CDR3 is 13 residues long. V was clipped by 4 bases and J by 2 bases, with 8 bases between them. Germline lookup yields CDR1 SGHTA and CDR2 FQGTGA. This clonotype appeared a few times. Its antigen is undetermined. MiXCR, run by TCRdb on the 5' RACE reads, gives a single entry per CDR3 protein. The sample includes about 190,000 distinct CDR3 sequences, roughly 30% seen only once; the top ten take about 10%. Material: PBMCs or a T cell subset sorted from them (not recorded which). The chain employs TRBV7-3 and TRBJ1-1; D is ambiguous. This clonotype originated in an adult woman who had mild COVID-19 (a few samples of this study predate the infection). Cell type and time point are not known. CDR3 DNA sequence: TGTGCCAGCAGCTCGGGAATAAACACTGAAGCTTTCTTT. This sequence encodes CASSSGINTEAFF.